Below, 7 T cell receptor beta chains from the same sample are listed, as sequenced in a study of molecular identifiers for immune sequencing clone quantification listed by TCRdb under 2018. The library was produced with PCR. Instrument on record: Illumina HiSeq 4000. TCRdb reran the public reads through fastp at Q25 and MiXCR, keeping productive beta chains. All rows with the same CDR3 protein become a single entry with the most common DNA and genes. Counted in this sample were approximately 670,000 distinct CDR3 sequences; about 20% of them appeared once. 0.85% of the sample lies in the top ten. The source material was naive CD8+ T cells from blood, with Jurkat cell RNA spiked in. The cell subset or site label of this sample denotes: FACS-sorted CD8+CD4-CCR7+CD45RA+ naive T cells. The receptors originated from a human donor in good health. Some libraries in this study had Jurkat cell RNA spiked in.

This clonotype was detected ten times or more. The rearrangement joins TRBV2 to TRBJ1-1; 8 bases line up with TRBD1. Germline V gene lookup returns CDR1 SNHLY and CDR2 FYNNEI. Trimming at V came to 7 bases and at J to 6 bases, leaving 16 bases not matched to a gene. CDR3 length: 16 amino acids. The CDR3 sequence: CASNPGRGPMESEAFF. DNA for the CDR3: TGTGCCAGCAATCCCGGCAGGGGGCCAATGGAATCTGAAGCTTTCTTT.

In this sample, this clonotype turned up many times. The rearrangement joins TRBV5-4 to TRBJ1-1, with unresolved D. The V end lost 0 bases, the J end lost 7 bases, and 4 bases lay between the germline ends. The germline V gene encodes CDR1 SGHNT and CDR2 YYREEE (reference sequence). This CDR3 is 11 amino acids long. CDR3 sequence: CASSLDDEAFF. CDR3 sequence (DNA): TGTGCCAGCAGCTTGGACGATGAAGCTTTCTTT.

This clonotype was counted many times. This chain connects TRBV5-1 to TRBJ2-1, with unresolved D. The CDR3 covers 11 residues. V was pared by 4 bases and J by 10 bases, with 9 bases between. CDR1 is SGHRS and CDR2 is YFSETQ in the germline V gene. Written as DNA, the CDR3 is TGCGCCAGCAGCCTGCCAGGAGAGCAGTTCTTC. Translating it yields CASSLPGEQFF.

This clonotype was seen many times. V is TRBV7-9 and J is TRBJ2-7; the match to TRBD2 covers 10 bases. The V and J ends lost 5 bases and 6 bases, in that order; junction bases with no gene match: 7. CDR1 SEHNR and CDR2 FQNEAQ come from the germline V gene (reference sequence). The CDR3 runs to 14 residues. CDR3 protein: CASSTSSGGFEQYF. DNA of the CDR3: TGTGCCAGCAGCACCTCTAGCGGGGGTTTCGAGCAGTACTTC.

This clonotype was detected a few times. The genes are TRBV6-5 and TRBJ2-7; 10 positions match TRBD1. The CDR3 is 15 amino acids. Germline loops: CDR1 MNHEY, CDR2 SVGAGI. Trimming cost V 8 bases and J 4 bases; bases outside gene matches: 11. The CDR3 protein is CASRTSTGGVYEQYF. CDR3 in DNA: TGTGCCAGCCGTACATCGACAGGGGGCGTGTACGAGCAGTACTTC.

The sample holds many counts of this clonotype. The chain joins TRBV6-6 to TRBJ1-5; D perhaps matches TRBD1 (6 bases). CDR1 is MNHNY, CDR2 SVGAGI, per germline (reference sequence). The germline V and J ends were trimmed by 4 bases and 5 bases, with 12 bases remaining between them. The CDR3 is 14 residues long. Here the CDR3 reads CASSFDRRYQPQHF. The CDR3 DNA is TGTGCCAGCAGTTTCGACAGGAGATATCAGCCCCAGCATTTT.

The V gene is TRBV12-3 or TRBV12-4, the J gene TRBJ2-1; 14 nucleotides line up with TRBD2. The CDR3 spans 17 residues. V dropped 6 bases and J dropped 12; count of bases not matched to a gene: 16. The DNA of the CDR3 is TGTGCCAGCAGCCCGGGACTAGCGGGGGATGCAATGAGTTCGCAGTTCTTC. Its translation is CASSPGLAGDAMSSQFF.